This T cell receptor beta chain appears in the sequencing data of a study of T-cell memory formation after mild COVID-19. Study context: Largely, the TCR clusters proved donor specific. Study outcomes and limitations: Second-wave clones reaching peak frequency on day 37 lacked confirmed SARS-CoV-2 specificity. Memory cells collected pre-infection included some clones that later responded, suggesting cross-reactive memory joined. CD4+ contracting clones were found mainly in CM and EM, and CD8+ ones in EMRA.

TCRdb reprocessed the 5' RACE reads with MiXCR, giving one entry per CDR3 protein. The table has 350,000 to 500,000 distinct CDR3 sequences, 15% to 20% seen once; the top ten hold around 9.2%. This CDR3 spans 17 amino acids. J gave up 6 bases and V 3 bases, and 7 bases lay outside the gene matches. The germline gives CDR1 SNHLY, CDR2 FYNNEI. There are a few counts of this clonotype. Its antigen is unknown. What was sequenced was PBMCs or a T cell subset sorted from them (not recorded which). The genes are TRBV2 and TRBJ2-2; 13 bases are shared with TRBD2. The sequence was collected from an adult woman who had mild COVID-19 (a few samples of this study predate the infection). Cell type and time point are not known. The CDR3: CASSDTSGRGFAGELFF. As DNA, the CDR3 is TGTGCCAGCAGTGATACTAGCGGGAGGGGGTTCGCCGGGGAGCTGTTTTTT.